The sequence of this TCR beta chain was determined in a study of cytomegalovirus exposure and HLA in healthy donors. Use of 60 Vbeta and 13 Jbeta primers characterized the PCR. This table comes from immunoSEQ multiplex PCR, and its TCRdb copy is limited to in-frame clones, with some not included. This sample has about 160,000 clones, with roughly 80% found just once. A single count supports this clone. The germline V gene encodes CDR1 GTSNPN and CDR2 SVGIG (reference sequence). V was cut by 2 bases and J by 4 bases, with 10 bases left in between. This CDR3 has 13 amino acids. The sequencing input was PBMCs. This clonotype originated in a female donor in good health and CMV-seronegative. The chain recombines TRBV30 with TRBJ2-3, with D possibly matching TRBD2 (5 bases). CDR3 bases: TGTGCCTGGAGTTATGGGAGTCCAGATACGCAGTATTTT. Translated, it gives CAWSYGSPDTQYF.